This TCR beta chain was found in a study of T cell repertoires in cytomegalovirus infection. On the study more broadly: Both recently identified HLA-C-restricted and well-studied HLA-B-restricted CMV epitopes were used in the study. An indication of both CMV infection and matching HLA type came from public TCR beta signatures. The study's findings and limits: Cumulative frequency (of public TCR beta family members) identified carriers of CMV plus the relevant HLA. CMV-specific TCR beta clonotypes restricted by HLA-C were the ones dominating the ex vivo response.

CDR3 size: 16 residues. The V end was cut by 6 bases, the J end by 2 bases, with 18 bases between. CDR1 is MNHEY, CDR2 SMNVEV, per germline (reference sequence). TCRdb re-called the reads through MiXCR, storing one row per CDR3 protein. The sample consists of approximately 73,000 distinct CDR3 sequences, roughly 37% of them appearing once. Of note for this clonotype: What it binds is not known.

Source: CD8+ T cells from cultured PBMCs, taken from culture after CMV antigen stimulation. V is TRBV27 and J is TRBJ2-3; the D gene is possibly TRBD2 (7 bases). The TCR sequence derives from a human donor in good health (CMV status not recorded). Some clones in this sample may be carry-over from other donors' samples. In DNA, the CDR3 is TGTGCCAGCAGGTTCGGGGGGCTGTCCGACACAGATACGCAGTATTTT. Translating it yields CASRFGGLSDTDTQYF.